The rows below give T cell receptor beta chains drawn from one sample of a study of blood T cells in healthy people across ages. TCRdb reprocessed the 5' RACE reads via MiXCR and lists one record per CDR3 protein. This sample has about 1,600,000 distinct CDR3 sequences; around 42% occur once, and the top ten carry approximately 7.9%. The specimen sequenced was blood. These receptors were taken from a woman aged 18-30 years in good health. Both conserved end residues are part of each CDR3. The D gene is left open where the match is weak. Rows may omit the clone size; those that give it use once, few, many or a size class.

v_call: TRBV7-9; d_call: TRBD1; j_call: TRBJ2-1; clone_size: few; cdr3_nt: TGTGCCAGCAGCCCAGGGGGTCTCTACAATGAGCAGTTCTTC; cdr3_aa: CASSPGGLYNEQFF
v_call: TRBV29-1; d_call: TRBD1; j_call: TRBJ2-7; clone_size: few; cdr3_nt: TGCAGCGTTGCCGGGCAGGGGGCTTTCTACGAGCAGTACTTC; cdr3_aa: CSVAGQGAFYEQYF
v_call: TRBV6-2/TRBV6-3; d_call: TRBD2; j_call: TRBJ2-7; clone_size: many; cdr3_nt: TGTGCCAGCAGGCCGGTAGCGGGGAGCTCCTACGAGCAGTACTTC; cdr3_aa: CASRPVAGSSYEQYF
v_call: TRBV5-1; d_call: TRBD2; j_call: TRBJ2-3; clone_size: few; cdr3_nt: TGCGCCAGCAGCTTGGTAGCGGGGGGAACCACAGATACGCAGTATTTT; cdr3_aa: CASSLVAGGTTDTQYF
v_call: TRBV7-9; d_call: TRBD1; j_call: TRBJ2-7; clone_size: few; cdr3_nt: TGTGCCAGCAGCTTGGACAGGGGGGTCCACGAGCAGTACTTC; cdr3_aa: CASSLDRGVHEQYF
v_call: TRBV4-2; d_call: .; j_call: TRBJ2-7; clone_size: .; cdr3_nt: TGTGCCAGCAGCCCGACGGACCTAGCTTCGAACGAGCAGTACTTC; cdr3_aa: CASSPTDLASNEQYF
v_call: TRBV12-3/TRBV12-4; d_call: .; j_call: TRBJ1-2; clone_size: .; cdr3_nt: TGTGCCAGCAGTTTGTGGGCTGAGTGGGTTAACTATGGCTACACCTTC; cdr3_aa: CASSLWAEWVNYGYTF
v_call: TRBV20-1; d_call: TRBD1; j_call: TRBJ2-7; clone_size: .; cdr3_nt: TGCAGTGCAACCGGGACAGGGAAGGGGTACGAGCAGTACTTC; cdr3_aa: CSATGTGKGYEQYF
v_call: TRBV29-1; d_call: TRBD1; j_call: TRBJ1-6; clone_size: few; cdr3_nt: TGCAGCGTCAAAACAGGGGGTCACTATAATTCACCCCTCCACTTT; cdr3_aa: CSVKTGGHYNSPLHF
v_call: TRBV5-1; d_call: TRBD2; j_call: TRBJ2-1; clone_size: .; cdr3_nt: TGCGCCAGCAGCTTGGCCCATACAACTAGCGGGTACAATGAGCAGTTCTTC; cdr3_aa: CASSLAHTTSGYNEQFF
v_call: TRBV3-1; d_call: .; j_call: TRBJ2-2; clone_size: .; cdr3_nt: TGTGCCAGCAGCCAAGCCTCCGGGACACCCAACACCGGGGAGCTGTTTTTT; cdr3_aa: CASSQASGTPNTGELFF
v_call: TRBV6-6; d_call: .; j_call: TRBJ2-7; clone_size: .; cdr3_nt: TGTGCCAGCAACCAGGGAAATTTGGGGCCCTACGAGCAGTACTTC; cdr3_aa: CASNQGNLGPYEQYF
v_call: TRBV12-3/TRBV12-4; d_call: TRBD2; j_call: TRBJ2-7; clone_size: .; cdr3_nt: TGTGCCAGCAAAAGCGGGGAAAACCCCTACGAGCAGTACTTC; cdr3_aa: CASKSGENPYEQYF
v_call: TRBV12-3/TRBV12-4; d_call: .; j_call: TRBJ2-5; clone_size: once; cdr3_nt: TGTGCCAGCAGCCCCGGTCGGGGGGCCGGGGAGACCCAGTACTTC; cdr3_aa: CASSPGRGAGETQYF
v_call: TRBV7-9; d_call: .; j_call: TRBJ2-3; clone_size: .; cdr3_nt: TGTACCAGCAGCTATTATGGGGAGACTAGCACAGATACGCAGTATTTT; cdr3_aa: CTSSYYGETSTDTQYF
v_call: TRBV2; d_call: .; j_call: TRBJ1-6; clone_size: .; cdr3_nt: TGTGCCAGCAGTATAACGGACAGAGATAATTCACCCCTCCACTTT; cdr3_aa: CASSITDRDNSPLHF
v_call: TRBV7-4; d_call: .; j_call: TRBJ2-3; clone_size: .; cdr3_nt: TGTGCCAGCACCACTACAGATACGCAGTATTTT; cdr3_aa: CASTTTDTQYF
v_call: TRBV6-4; d_call: TRBD1; j_call: TRBJ1-2; clone_size: .; cdr3_nt: TGTGCCAGCAGTGACGGGACAGATGGTGGCTACACCTTC; cdr3_aa: CASSDGTDGGYTF
v_call: TRBV11-2; d_call: .; j_call: TRBJ2-1; clone_size: .; cdr3_nt: TGTGCCAGCAGCTTAGCAGGTTACGGGTACAATGAGCAGTTCTTC; cdr3_aa: CASSLAGYGYNEQFF
v_call: TRBV6-5; d_call: .; j_call: TRBJ2-3; clone_size: few; cdr3_nt: TGTGCCAGCAGTTCATGGGGGGGACAAGGGGCAGATACGCAGTATTTT; cdr3_aa: CASSSWGGQGADTQYF
v_call: TRBV12-5; d_call: TRBD2; j_call: TRBJ2-1; clone_size: few; cdr3_nt: TGTGCTAGTGGTTTGGTACTTTTACTAGCGGGGGGAGAAGTTTCTGAGCAGTTCTTC; cdr3_aa: CASGLVLLLAGGEVSEQFF
v_call: TRBV10-3; d_call: .; j_call: TRBJ1-1; clone_size: .; cdr3_nt: TGTGCCATCAGCGCACAGGGAGAGAACACTGAAGCTTTCTTT; cdr3_aa: CAISAQGENTEAFF
v_call: TRBV28; d_call: TRBD1; j_call: TRBJ1-2; clone_size: .; cdr3_nt: TGTGCCAGCAGTTCACCGGGACAGGGGGCTGATGGCTACACCTTC; cdr3_aa: CASSSPGQGADGYTF
v_call: TRBV6-5; d_call: TRBD2; j_call: TRBJ2-2; clone_size: once; cdr3_nt: TGTGCCGGCAGTACCCTAGCGGGGGTCACCGGGGAGCTGTTTTTT; cdr3_aa: CAGSTLAGVTGELFF
v_call: TRBV9; d_call: .; j_call: TRBJ2-1; clone_size: .; cdr3_nt: TGTGCCAGCAGCGTAAAAGGGGTCAATGAGCAGTTCTTC; cdr3_aa: CASSVKGVNEQFF
v_call: TRBV5-6; d_call: TRBD1; j_call: TRBJ1-2; clone_size: many; cdr3_nt: TGTGCCAGCAGCCGGGACAGGAACTATGGCTACACCTTC; cdr3_aa: CASSRDRNYGYTF
v_call: TRBV5-1; d_call: .; j_call: TRBJ2-1; clone_size: few; cdr3_nt: TGCGCCAGCAGCTTAGACTCTGCTGAGCAGTTCTTC; cdr3_aa: CASSLDSAEQFF
v_call: TRBV14; d_call: .; j_call: TRBJ2-7; clone_size: .; cdr3_nt: TGTGCCAGCAGCCAAGAGGTCACTGCCTACGAGCAGTACTTC; cdr3_aa: CASSQEVTAYEQYF
v_call: TRBV12-3/TRBV12-4; d_call: .; j_call: TRBJ2-2; clone_size: few; cdr3_nt: TGTGCCAGCAGTTTTTACGGGGAGCTGTTTTTT; cdr3_aa: CASSFYGELFF
v_call: TRBV9; d_call: .; j_call: TRBJ1-2; clone_size: few; cdr3_nt: TGTGCCAGCAGCGTAGCGGGGTATGGCTACACCTTC; cdr3_aa: CASSVAGYGYTF
v_call: TRBV25-1; d_call: .; j_call: TRBJ1-5; clone_size: .; cdr3_nt: TGTGCCAGCAGTGAATGGGGGGCAGGCAATCAGCCCCAGCATTTT; cdr3_aa: CASSEWGAGNQPQHF
v_call: TRBV19; d_call: .; j_call: TRBJ2-7; clone_size: .; cdr3_nt: TGTGCCAGTAGCCCGTGGGGGATAGCTGGCTCCTACGAGCAGTACTTC; cdr3_aa: CASSPWGIAGSYEQYF
v_call: TRBV7-3; d_call: .; j_call: TRBJ1-4; clone_size: .; cdr3_nt: TGTGCCAGCAGCCTAACAGGAAAAACTAATGAAAAACTGTTTTTT; cdr3_aa: CASSLTGKTNEKLFF
v_call: TRBV29-1; d_call: .; j_call: TRBJ2-1; clone_size: many; cdr3_nt: TGCAGCGTTGAAGTCCCTCCGAGCGGTTGGTTCTTC; cdr3_aa: CSVEVPPSGWFF
v_call: TRBV28; d_call: TRBD1; j_call: TRBJ2-7; clone_size: .; cdr3_nt: TGTGCCAGCAGTTCCCCCGGGGACAGGCACCCCTACGAGCAGTACTTC; cdr3_aa: CASSSPGDRHPYEQYF
v_call: TRBV3-1; d_call: .; j_call: TRBJ2-5; clone_size: .; cdr3_nt: TGTGCCAGCAGCCACCAAAAGCGAGCGGTGTGGGGGAGGGAGACCCAGTACTTC; cdr3_aa: CASSHQKRAVWGRETQYF
v_call: TRBV6-2/TRBV6-3; d_call: .; j_call: TRBJ1-1; clone_size: .; cdr3_nt: TGTGCCAGCAGTTACGGGGGTTGGAACAGAGTGAACACTGAAGCTTTCTTT; cdr3_aa: CASSYGGWNRVNTEAFF
v_call: TRBV5-1; d_call: TRBD2; j_call: TRBJ2-5; clone_size: .; cdr3_nt: TGCGCCAGCAGCCAAACTTGGGGTAGTGCGCGGGAGCAGTACTTC; cdr3_aa: CASSQTWGSAREQYF
v_call: TRBV11-3; d_call: .; j_call: TRBJ2-3; clone_size: .; cdr3_nt: TGTGCCAGCAGCCCGAACTCGGATACGCAGTATTTT; cdr3_aa: CASSPNSDTQYF
v_call: TRBV20-1; d_call: .; j_call: TRBJ2-7; clone_size: .; cdr3_nt: TGCAGTGCTACTGACGGCCCCTACGAGCAGTACTTC; cdr3_aa: CSATDGPYEQYF
v_call: TRBV30; d_call: .; j_call: TRBJ2-1; clone_size: few; cdr3_nt: TGTGCTCTAAGGCGGAATGAGCAGTTCTTC; cdr3_aa: CALRRNEQFF
v_call: TRBV6-1; d_call: TRBD2; j_call: TRBJ2-1; clone_size: .; cdr3_nt: TGTGCCAGCAACCAGGGACTAGCGGGGGGGTGGGAGCAGTTCTTC; cdr3_aa: CASNQGLAGGWEQFF
v_call: TRBV3-1; d_call: .; j_call: TRBJ2-1; clone_size: few; cdr3_nt: TGTGCCAGCGGTAGGGGTGACAATGAGCAGTTCTTC; cdr3_aa: CASGRGDNEQFF
v_call: TRBV20-1; d_call: .; j_call: TRBJ1-2; clone_size: .; cdr3_nt: TGCAGTGCTAGAGACACTGGGTGGGTCAGGGCGCATTATGGCTACACCTTC; cdr3_aa: CSARDTGWVRAHYGYTF
v_call: TRBV6-6; d_call: .; j_call: TRBJ2-7; clone_size: .; cdr3_nt: TGTGCCAGCAACCCTTCGACCAGCTCCTACGAGCAGTACTTC; cdr3_aa: CASNPSTSSYEQYF
v_call: TRBV18; d_call: .; j_call: TRBJ1-4; clone_size: .; cdr3_nt: TGTGCCAGCTCAGCGGCTTCAGGGACTACTAATGAAAAACTGTTTTTT; cdr3_aa: CASSAASGTTNEKLFF
v_call: TRBV7-6; d_call: .; j_call: TRBJ2-2; clone_size: .; cdr3_nt: TGTGCCAGCAGCTTACGAGTCGGGGTTAGTCACACCGGGGAGCTGTTTTTT; cdr3_aa: CASSLRVGVSHTGELFF
v_call: TRBV29-1; d_call: .; j_call: TRBJ1-1; clone_size: .; cdr3_nt: TGCAGCGTCCACAGAGGGGGGGACACTGAAGCTTTCTTT; cdr3_aa: CSVHRGGDTEAFF
v_call: TRBV20-1; d_call: .; j_call: TRBJ1-2; clone_size: few; cdr3_nt: TGCAGTGCTAGAAACAGAACGTTCCATGGCTACACCTTC; cdr3_aa: CSARNRTFHGYTF
v_call: TRBV2; d_call: TRBD1; j_call: TRBJ1-4; clone_size: few; cdr3_nt: TGTGCCAGCAGGGACAGGGCAACTAATGAAAAACTGTTTTTT; cdr3_aa: CASRDRATNEKLFF
v_call: TRBV28; d_call: TRBD1; j_call: TRBJ1-5; clone_size: .; cdr3_nt: TGTGCCAGCAGCCCAACGGACAGGGATTTCCAAAATCAGCCCCAGCATTTT; cdr3_aa: CASSPTDRDFQNQPQHF
v_call: TRBV3-1; d_call: .; j_call: TRBJ2-3; clone_size: .; cdr3_nt: TGTGCCGGCAGCCAAGATCAGTTGTACTACACAGATACGCAGTATTTT; cdr3_aa: CAGSQDQLYYTDTQYF
v_call: TRBV6-6; d_call: .; j_call: TRBJ1-1; clone_size: .; cdr3_nt: TGTGCCAGCAGTTACCACGGACCCCCAGAGAGTGAAGCTTTCTTT; cdr3_aa: CASSYHGPPESEAFF
v_call: TRBV7-9; d_call: TRBD2; j_call: TRBJ2-7; clone_size: .; cdr3_nt: TGTGCCAGCAGCCAAGGCGGACTAGCGGGAGTCGAGCAGTACTTC; cdr3_aa: CASSQGGLAGVEQYF
v_call: TRBV2; d_call: TRBD1; j_call: TRBJ1-2; clone_size: .; cdr3_nt: TGTGCCAGCAGCCGACAGGGGCTCGGCACCTTC; cdr3_aa: CASSRQGLGTF
v_call: TRBV7-9; d_call: TRBD2; j_call: TRBJ2-3; clone_size: .; cdr3_nt: TGTGCCAGCAGCTTTCAGACTAGCGGGAGCGGGGATACGCAGTATTTT; cdr3_aa: CASSFQTSGSGDTQYF
v_call: TRBV2; d_call: TRBD2; j_call: TRBJ2-5; clone_size: few; cdr3_nt: TGTGCCAGCAGTGTCAGCGGGAGTTATGAGACCCAGTACTTC; cdr3_aa: CASSVSGSYETQYF
v_call: TRBV18; d_call: .; j_call: TRBJ2-7; clone_size: few; cdr3_nt: TGTGCCAGCTCACCACCTCAGGGGAGCTCCTACGAGCAGTACTTC; cdr3_aa: CASSPPQGSSYEQYF